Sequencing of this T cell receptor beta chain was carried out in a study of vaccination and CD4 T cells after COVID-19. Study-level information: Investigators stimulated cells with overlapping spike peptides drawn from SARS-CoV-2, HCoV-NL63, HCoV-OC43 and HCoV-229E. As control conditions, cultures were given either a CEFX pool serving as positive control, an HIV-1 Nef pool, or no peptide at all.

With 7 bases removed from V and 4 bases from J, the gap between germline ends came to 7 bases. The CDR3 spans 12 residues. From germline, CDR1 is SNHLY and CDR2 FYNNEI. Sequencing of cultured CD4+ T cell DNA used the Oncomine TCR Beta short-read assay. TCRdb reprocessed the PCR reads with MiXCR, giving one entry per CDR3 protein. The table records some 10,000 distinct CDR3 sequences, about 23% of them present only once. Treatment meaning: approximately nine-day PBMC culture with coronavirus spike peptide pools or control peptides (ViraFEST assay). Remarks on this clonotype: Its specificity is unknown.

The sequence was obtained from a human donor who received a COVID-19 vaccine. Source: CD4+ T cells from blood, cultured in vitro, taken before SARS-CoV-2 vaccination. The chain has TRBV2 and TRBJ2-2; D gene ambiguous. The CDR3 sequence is CASTAATGELFF. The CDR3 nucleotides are TGTGCCAGCACGGCCGCCACCGGGGAGCTGTTTTTT.